What follows describes a single T cell receptor beta chain. It lacks a known antigen. The record has no base qualities; no much larger clone is one base away. TCRbeta CDR3 regions were amplified from genomic DNA using the immunoSEQ Assay, a bias-controlled multiplex PCR. The source study handled its data this way. Within the assay, amplification of reference gene primers was used to estimate how many nucleated cells each sample contained. To quantify the absolute abundance of each unique TCRbeta CDR3 rearrangement, sequence reads were collapsed and filtered. Productive Simpson clonality was computed per sample as the square root of Simpson's diversity index over productive rearrangements. As stored in TCRdb, this immuneACCESS dataset retains in-frame rearrangements with V and J assigned. A fraction of the clones does not appear; measured against another copy, unresolved V genes explain less than half of the discrepancy, and the remainder lacks a known reason. That table gives V, J and clone size, and the DNA gave D and trimming. The sample table lists 100,000 to 150,000 clones, more than 75% of them with a count of one. The ten largest clones add up to 9.5% to 12% of the sample.

One collaborating source in Seattle enrolled patients during active infection and followed them longitudinally through the course of disease. Whole blood was collected in K2EDTA tubes by collaborating institutions according to the institutions' own protocols. For TCRbeta analysis, collaborator samples were shipped as frozen whole blood, as isolated PBMCs, or as DNA extracted from either sample type. The data were obtained in a study of blood T cell repertoires in COVID-19 (dated by TCRdb to about 2020). A note on the overall study: The collaborator samples originated in the United States, Italy and Spain and spanned the acute and convalescent phases of COVID-19. Where available, HLA class I and class II types were obtained from metadata supplied by the sample provider rather than from assay-based typing. The material from the prospective study consisted of cDNA or gDNA derived from T cells, B-cell-depleted T cells, or PBMCs. Subjects who had been exposed to COVID-19, were actively infected with it, or had recovered from it provided the deeply sampled blood TCRbeta repertoires that made up the dataset. Nearly every sample came with metadata listing a de-identified subject ID, COVID-19 status, age in years and sex. A freely available public database, intended as a resource for researchers studying the immune response to SARS-CoV-2, is where the repertoires were released. Samples came from the ongoing ImmuneRACE study (first 160 participants) plus 1,254 subjects from 6 global collaborators.

The germline V gene gives CDR1 as SGHRS and CDR2 as YFSETQ. The cysteine opens and the phenylalanine closes a CDR3 of 20 amino acids. Of the read, only the CDR3 DNA is kept; its 60 bases are in frame from base 1. At the junction V is shortened by 4 bases and J by 0 bases; bases outside the gene matches: 16. Overall study results and their limits: The quantity of clinical and demographic metadata differed by source and by participant and was supplied without curation.

The sequence is built from TRBV5-1 and TRBJ2-4, and TRBD1 aligns with 10 junction nucleotides. The clonotype originates from a woman in her sixties or seventies with COVID-19, enrolled during active disease. The sequencing sample was made of peripheral blood. Here the CDR3 is given as CASSAAGTGVGTLAKNIQYF. The nucleotide sequence reads as follows: TGCGCCAGCAGCGCGGCCGGGACAGGGGTAGGCACGCTAGCCAAAAACATTCAGTACTTC.